This T cell receptor beta chain was obtained from a study of blood T cell repertoires in COVID-19. For the study at large: Some COVID-19 samples were acute and others convalescent; all came from the United States, Italy and Spain. T cells, B-cell-depleted T cells, or PBMCs provided the cDNA or gDNA that served as material.

J gave up 4 bases and V 4 bases, and 9 bases lay outside the gene matches. This CDR3 region has 15 residues. Germline CDR1 is SGHNT and CDR2 is YYREEE (reference sequence). The protocol was immunoSEQ multiplex PCR, while the TCRdb copy is restricted to in-frame clones and leaves out a portion. Here the sample spans roughly 170,000 clones, around nine tenths being singletons. This chain connects TRBV5-4 to TRBJ2-7, with TRBD1 identical over 9 bases. Sequencing was done on a sample of peripheral blood. This sequence originates from a young woman who had recovered from COVID-19. The CDR3: CASSPTGGAWYEQYF. In nucleotides, the CDR3 is TGTGCCAGCAGCCCCACAGGGGGCGCCTGGTACGAGCAGTACTTC.